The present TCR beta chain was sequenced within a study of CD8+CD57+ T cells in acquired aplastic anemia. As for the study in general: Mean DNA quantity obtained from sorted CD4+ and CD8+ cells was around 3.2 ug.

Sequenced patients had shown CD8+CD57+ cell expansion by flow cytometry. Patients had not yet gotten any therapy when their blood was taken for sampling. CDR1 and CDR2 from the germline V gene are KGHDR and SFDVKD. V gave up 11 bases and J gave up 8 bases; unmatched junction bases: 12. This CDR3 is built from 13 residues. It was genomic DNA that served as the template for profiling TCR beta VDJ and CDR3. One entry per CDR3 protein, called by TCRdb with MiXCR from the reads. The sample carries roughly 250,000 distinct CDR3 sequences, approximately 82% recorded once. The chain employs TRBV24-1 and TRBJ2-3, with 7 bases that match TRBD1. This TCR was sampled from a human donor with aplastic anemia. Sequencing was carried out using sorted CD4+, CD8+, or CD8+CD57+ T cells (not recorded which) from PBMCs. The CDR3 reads CASVEGGTGTQYF. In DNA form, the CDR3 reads TGTGCCAGCGTGGAAGGGGGCACCGGTACGCAGTATTTT.